A single sample gave rise to the 32 T cell receptor beta chains below, sequenced in a study of identical twins. TCRdb reprocessed the 5' RACE reads with MiXCR, giving one entry per CDR3 protein. This sample yields roughly 190,000 distinct CDR3 sequences, of which roughly 15% are seen a single time; 40% to 45% belongs to the top ten. These sequences were also reported in another study, on T cells expressing NK-cell markers.

Sequencing was carried out using CD8+ T cells sorted from blood. The receptor set was obtained from a woman between 18 and 29 years old in good health.

The chain recombines TRBV2 with TRBJ2-7; D remains unclear. This CDR3 comprises 11 residues. The V end was cut by 4 bases, the J end by 5 bases, with 6 bases between. Per germline, CDR1 SNHLY and CDR2 FYNNEI. This CDR3 is CASSGSNEQYF. DNA of the CDR3: TGTGCCAGCAGTGGGTCAAACGAGCAGTACTTC.

The rearrangement uses TRBV7-2 and TRBJ2-7; 7 bases fit TRBD2. Germline V gene lookup returns CDR1 SGHTA and CDR2 FQGNSA. The CDR3 contains 15 residues. V gave up 5 bases and J gave up 1 base; unmatched junction bases: 8. CDR3 residues: CASSALTGGSYEQYF. Written as DNA, the CDR3 is TGTGCCAGCAGCGCCCTGACGGGGGGATCCTACGAGCAGTACTTC.

This chain connects TRBV4-3 to TRBJ1-1; no clear D. Trimming pared 2 bases from V and 1 base from J, leaving 14 bases between. CDR1 is LGHNA and CDR2 is YSLEER in the germline V gene. The length of the CDR3 is 16 residues. The CDR3 region is CASSQTIGRPNTEAFF. DNA of the CDR3: TGCGCCAGCAGCCAAACGATTGGCCGACCGAACACTGAAGCTTTCTTT.

This chain connects TRBV30 to TRBJ2-1; the match to TRBD2 covers 7 bases. CDR1 GTSNPN and CDR2 SVGIG come from the germline V gene (reference sequence). This CDR3 is 12 amino acids long. J lost 6 bases, V lost 6 bases, and 5 bases had no gene match. Here the CDR3 reads CACLAETNEQFF. The CDR3 DNA reads as TGTGCCTGCCTAGCGGAGACCAATGAGCAGTTCTTC. The variable domain in full, completed from reference TRBV30 and TRBJ2-1, reads SQTIHQWPATLVQPVGSPLSLECTVEGTSNPNLYWYRQAAGRGLQLLFYSVGIGQISSEVPQNLSASRPQDRQFILSSKKLLLSDSGFYLCACLAETNEQFFGPGTRLTVL.

In its sample, this clonotype was seen a few times. At one of its ends the junction is not consistent with the germline gene, which may arise from a read error. The genes are TRBV7-9 and TRBJ1-2; perhaps TRBD1 as D (5 bases). The CDR3 loop spans 17 amino acids. Germline CDR1 and CDR2: SEHNR and FQNEAQ (reference sequence). CDR3 sequence reads: CAISPGQGSLVFYGYTF. CDR3 in DNA: TGTGCCATCAGCCCCGGGCAGGGTTCACTCGTCTTCTATGGCTACACCTTC.

This clonotype occurred a few times. CDR3 sequence: CASGFRGPGANVLTF. CDR3 nucleotides: TGTGCTAGTGGTTTCCGAGGGCCGGGGGCCAACGTCCTGACTTTC. The rearrangement joins TRBV12-5 to TRBJ2-6, with D perhaps matching TRBD2 (5 bases). The CDR3 is made up of 15 amino acids. Trimming removed 3 bases at V and 4 bases at J, with 10 bases between. From germline, CDR1 is LGHNT and CDR2 FRNRAP.

The chain recombines TRBV7-9 with TRBJ1-1, with D perhaps TRBD1 (6 bases). The germline V gene has CDR1 SEHNR and CDR2 FQNEAQ (reference sequence). V lost 5 bases and J 0 bases, leaving 19 bases between the germline ends. The length of the CDR3 is 17 residues. Here the CDR3 DNA reads TGTGCCAGCAGCGCCGGGACACCCAGATCCTTGAACACTGAAGCTTTCTTT. It specifies CASSAGTPRSLNTEAFF.

A few counts support this clonotype. The CDR3, as DNA: TGCGCCAGCAGCTTATTCCTAGCGAACTCCTACGAGCAGTACTTC. This sequence encodes CASSLFLANSYEQYF. The gene calls are TRBV5-1 and TRBJ2-7; D might be TRBD2 (6 bases). This CDR3 is 15 amino acids long. Germline values: CDR1 SGHRS, CDR2 YFSETQ. The V end lost 2 bases, the J end lost 0 bases, and 12 bases lay between the germline ends.

This clonotype was recorded a few times. One end of the junction does not line up with germline, which may come from a read error. The CDR3 DNA follows: TGTGCCAGCAGCCTAGAGACTAGCGCCAATGAGCAGTTCTTC. As protein: CASSLETSANEQFF. J is TRBJ2-1 and V is TRBV11-2; 8 nucleotides match TRBD2. The CDR3 length is 14 residues. Looked up from germline, CDR1 is SGHAT and CDR2 is FQNNGV.

The V gene is TRBV7-2, the J gene TRBJ2-1; perhaps D is TRBD1 or TRBD2 (5 bases each). The CDR3 loop spans 13 amino acids. The ends were cut back, 6 bases at V and 5 bases at J, with 11 bases in the middle. Per the germline V gene, CDR1 is SGHTA and CDR2 is FQGNSA. CDR3 in amino acids: CASSWDPNNEQFF. The CDR3 nucleotides read TGTGCCAGCAGTTGGGACCCCAACAATGAGCAGTTCTTC.

This chain joins TRBV20-1 and TRBJ2-1; 7 nucleotides line up with TRBD1. The CDR3 is 12 amino acids. Germline values: CDR1 DFQATT, CDR2 SNEGSKA (reference sequence). V shed 4 bases, J shed 6 bases, and the junction held 3 bases outside the gene matches. The DNA for the CDR3 is TGCAGTGCTATAGAGGGGGCCAATGAGCAGTTCTTC. The encoded protein is CSAIEGANEQFF.

This clonotype was seen a few times. The CDR3 DNA is TGTGCCAGCAGCCCGTCACGGGCCTCCTACAATGAGCAGTTCTTC. Its protein product is CASSPSRASYNEQFF. V and J are TRBV7-8 and TRBJ2-1; D is undetermined. The CDR3 is 15 amino acids. Trimming stripped 5 bases from V and 0 bases from J, with 11 bases between. In germline, CDR1 is SGHVS, CDR2 FQNEAQ.

This chain joins TRBV2 and TRBJ2-4; the D gene could be TRBD1 or TRBD2 (5 bases each). The germline gives CDR1 SNHLY, CDR2 FYNNEI. The CDR3 contains 12 residues. The V gene lost 8 bases and the J gene lost 1 base, with 6 bases spanning the gap. The CDR3 protein is CASEGAKNIQYF. CDR3 DNA: TGTGCCAGCGAGGGGGCCAAAAACATTCAGTACTTC.

This clonotype was counted only a few times. The V gene is TRBV12-3 or TRBV12-4, the J gene TRBJ2-1; D remains ambiguous. The CDR3 sequence is 16 residues long. Between the trimmed V and J ends, which lost 6 bases and 13 bases, there was a span of 28 bases. CDR3 coding DNA: TGTGCCAGCAGCCCCGCTCCCCCCCCGGCGGAGACGGAACAGTTCTTC. This encodes CASSPAPPPAETEQFF.

V gene TRBV4-1 combines with J gene TRBJ2-6; no clear D. CDR1 is MGHRA, CDR2 YSYEKL, per germline. This CDR3 comprises 16 residues. The ends were cut back, 2 bases at V and 0 bases at J, with 8 bases in the middle. CDR3 sequence: CASSQTPPSGANVLTF. CDR3 coding DNA: TGCGCCAGCAGCCAAACCCCCCCCTCTGGGGCCAACGTCCTGACTTTC.

This clonotype has only a few counts. A junction boundary mismatches the germline segment, possibly from a read error. V is TRBV6-1 and J is TRBJ1-1; D gene unclear. There are 13 residues in the CDR3. Germline loops: CDR1 MNHNS, CDR2 SASEGT. The CDR3 DNA follows: TGTGCCAGCAGCGAAGGGTGGAACACTGAAGCTTTCTTT. Encoded protein: CASSEGWNTEAFF.

This clonotype was seen a few times. This chain links TRBV9 with TRBJ2-5; maybe TRBD2 (5 bases). Trimming shortened V by 0 bases and J by 4 bases, and 10 bases separated the two germline ends. This CDR3 spans 14 amino acids. Germline CDR1 SGDLS, CDR2 YYNGEE. In DNA, the CDR3 is TGTGCCAGCAGCGTAGGGCTAGCTCCAGAGACCCAGTACTTC. Translated: CASSVGLAPETQYF.

This clonotype was counted between two and nine times. V gene TRBV3-1 combines with J gene TRBJ2-1, with D possibly TRBD2 on 5 matching bases. The CDR3 covers 14 residues. Looked up from germline, CDR1 is LGHDT and CDR2 is YNNKEL (reference sequence). Trimming took off 1 base at V and 7 bases at J, with 11 bases between the two ends. The CDR3 is CASSQVPRGNEQFF. The CDR3 bases are TGTGCCAGCAGCCAAGTCCCCCGCGGGAATGAGCAGTTCTTC.

This clonotype has a handful of counts. The genes are TRBV5-1 and TRBJ1-1, with D hard to call. V lost 0 bases, J lost 6 bases, and 9 bases lay in between. CDR1 SGHRS and CDR2 YFSETQ come from the germline V gene. The CDR3 totals 13 residues. CDR3 nucleotides: TGCGCCAGCAGCTTGGAATCGGCCCCTGAAGCTTTCTTT. It is translated as CASSLESAPEAFF. The variable domain in full, with the rest retrieved from reference TRBV5-1 and TRBJ1-1, is KAGVTQTPRYLIKTRGQQVTLSCSPISGHRSVSWYQQTPGQGLQFLFEYFSETQRNKGNFPGRFSGRQFSNSRSEMNVSTLELGDSALYLCASSLESAPEAFFGQGTRLTVV.

This clonotype has only a few counts. The chain joins TRBV6-5 to TRBJ2-5; TRBD2 matches 9 bases. With 1 base clipped from V and 1 base from J, the junction kept 4 bases outside the gene matches. Germline-derived CDR1 and CDR2 are MNHEY and SVGAGI. The CDR3 contains 16 residues. The CDR3 bases are TGTGCCAGCAGTTACTGGGCTAGCGGGGCCCAAGAGACCCAGTACTTC. This gives the protein CASSYWASGAQETQYF.

This clonotype was counted at least ten times. This chain joins TRBV12-3 or TRBV12-4 and TRBJ1-1; D unresolved. The CDR3 length is 15 residues. Between the trimmed V and J ends, which lost 6 bases and 0 bases, there was a span of 14 bases. This CDR3 is CASRIARVMNTEAFF. The CDR3 coding sequence is TGTGCCAGCAGAATCGCGAGGGTTATGAACACTGAAGCTTTCTTT.

The V call is TRBV20-1, the J call TRBJ2-1; 8 positions agree with TRBD2. The V segment lost 3 bases and the J segment 7 bases; nucleotides outside the gene matches: 8. The CDR3 has 14 amino acids. CDR1 DFQATT and CDR2 SNEGSKA come from the germline V gene (reference sequence). The DNA for the CDR3 is TGCAGTGCTAGTTCGAGCGGGGGTGGTAATGAGCAGTTCTTC. As protein: CSASSSGGGNEQFF.

This clonotype appeared a single time. The chain is built from TRBV7-6 and TRBJ2-3, with D perhaps TRBD2 (7 bases). V lost 5 bases to trimming and J lost 3 bases, with 12 bases between them. Germline V CDR1 and CDR2: SGHVS, FNYEAQ. There are 14 residues in the CDR3. CDR3 sequence (DNA): TGTGCCAGCAGCCAAGGGGGGGCGACAGATACGCAGTATTTT. It encodes CASSQGGATDTQYF.

This clonotype was recorded a few times. CDR3 DNA sequence: TGTGCCAGCAGTGAACCGACAGGGGTTGGCTACACCTTC. This gives the protein CASSEPTGVGYTF. The V gene is TRBV12-3 or TRBV12-4, the J gene TRBJ1-2; 8 bases map to TRBD1. CDR3 size: 13 residues. The J segment lost 7 bases and the V segment lost 5 bases, leaving 6 bases of the junction unmatched.

This clonotype was picked up a small number of times. This chain joins TRBV6-5 and TRBJ2-7, with a weak D call TRBD2 (5 bases). This CDR3 has 12 residues. From germline, CDR1 is MNHEY and CDR2 SVGAGI. The V and J ends lost 8 bases and 3 bases respectively, with 11 bases between them. This CDR3 is CASLSGVYEQYF. The CDR3 nucleotides read TGTGCCAGCTTGAGCGGAGTCTACGAGCAGTACTTC.

This clonotype has more than one count but fewer than ten. The gene calls are TRBV12-3 or TRBV12-4 and TRBJ2-3; no reliable D call. This CDR3 spans 15 amino acids. The V gene lost 5 bases and the J gene lost 6 bases, with 18 bases spanning the gap. The CDR3 sequence is CASSILESPHDTQYF. Written as DNA, the CDR3 is TGTGCCAGCAGTATATTAGAATCTCCTCACGATACGCAGTATTTT.

The chain uses TRBV7-6 and TRBJ1-3; D not certain. The germline V gene encodes CDR1 SGHVS and CDR2 FNYEAQ. V was cut by 2 bases and J by 4 bases, with 18 bases left in between. The CDR3 loop spans 17 amino acids. The DNA of the CDR3 is TGTGCCAGCAGCTTACTTGAACGGGCTGATACAGGAAACACCATATATTTT. It encodes CASSLLERADTGNTIYF. Drawing the rest from reference TRBV7-6 and TRBJ1-3, the complete variable domain is GAGVSQSPRYKVTKRGQDVALRCDPISGHVSLYWYRQALGQGPEFLTYFNYEAQQDKSGLPNDRFSAERPEGSISTLTIQRTEQRDSAMYRCASSLLERADTGNTIYFGEGSWLTVV.

This clonotype was counted between two and nine times. This rearrangement joins TRBV20-1 to TRBJ1-1; D may be TRBD1 (6 bases). Germline CDR1 reads DFQATT; CDR2 reads SNEGSKA (reference sequence). The CDR3 covers 12 residues. Trimming left V 4 bases short and J 4 bases short, with 10 bases between. In DNA, the CDR3 is TGCAGTGCTAAGGGGGAGAGCACTGAAGCTTTCTTT. This translates into CSAKGESTEAFF.

This clonotype has just a few counts. The chain recombines TRBV19 with TRBJ2-6, with TRBD1 matching over 8 bases. Germline CDR1 and CDR2: LNHDA and SQIVND (reference sequence). There are 18 residues in the CDR3. Trimming cost V 4 bases and J 0 bases; bases outside gene matches: 8. The CDR3 nucleotides are TGTGCCAGTAGTACCGAGGACAGGGTTTTCTCTGGGGCCAACGTCCTGACTTTC. Residues: CASSTEDRVFSGANVLTF. Variable domain in full (rest from reference TRBV19 and TRBJ2-6): DGGITQSPKYLFRKEGQNVTLSCEQNLNHDAMYWYRQDPGQGLRLIYYSQIVNDFQKGDIAEGYSVSREKKESFPLTVTSAQKNPTAFYLCASSTEDRVFSGANVLTFGAGSRLTVL.

The chain recombines TRBV15 with TRBJ2-2; D possibly corresponds to TRBD1 (6 bases). V lost 2 bases to trimming and J lost 3 bases, with 10 bases between them. Germline V gives CDR1 LNHNV, CDR2 YYDKDF (reference sequence). This CDR3 is 15 amino acids long. In DNA form, the CDR3 reads TGTGCCACCAGCAGATCCGACAGGTACACCGGGGAGCTGTTTTTT. Translation: CATSRSDRYTGELFF. Filled out from reference TRBV15 and TRBJ2-2, the complete variable domain reads DAMVIQNPRYQVTQFGKPVTLSCSQTLNHNVMYWYQQKSSQAPKLLFHYYDKDFNNEADTPDNFQSRRPNTSFCFLDIRSPGLGDTAMYLCATSRSDRYTGELFFGEGSRLTVL.

This clonotype was observed at least ten times. This chain uses TRBV7-9 with TRBJ1-2, with D uncertain. Germline V gene sequence: CDR1 SEHNR, CDR2 FQNEAQ (reference sequence). The CDR3 is 13 amino acids. With 1 base removed from V and 8 bases from J, the gap between germline ends came to 11 bases. CDR3 in amino acids: CASSLGSLGGYTF. The CDR3 nucleotides are TGTGCCAGCAGCTTAGGGTCTTTAGGCGGCTACACCTTC. Full variable domain (rest looked up from reference TRBV7-9 and TRBJ1-2): DTGVSQNPRHKITKRGQNVTFRCDPISEHNRLYWYRQTLGQGPEFLTYFQNEAQLEKSRLLSDRFSAERPKGSFSTLEIQRTEQGDSAMYLCASSLGSLGGYTFGSGTRLTVV.

The chain joins TRBV19 to TRBJ2-7; D unclear. V was shortened by 3 bases and J by 0 bases, with 18 bases between the two germline ends. Per germline, CDR1 LNHDA and CDR2 SQIVND (reference sequence). This CDR3 has 17 residues. Here the CDR3 DNA reads TGTGCCAGTAGTATTCGATCCAGCTCCCGAACCTCCTACGAGCAGTACTTC. Encoded protein: CASSIRSSSRTSYEQYF.